The source of this T cell receptor (beta chain) is a study of cytomegalovirus exposure and HLA in healthy donors. In the PCR, 60 Vbeta and 13 Jbeta primers were used. The table came from immunoSEQ multiplex PCR; TCRdb's copy has only in-frame clones and leaves some out. This table holds approximately 120,000 clones, over 70% found once. Germline trimming cut 6 bases from V and 2 bases from J; bases unmatched to any gene: 15. The CDR3 is made up of 17 amino acids. The germline gives CDR1 MNHEY, CDR2 SMNVEV (reference sequence). The TCR was taken from a female donor in good health and CMV-seronegative. Sequenced input: PBMCs. V and J are TRBV27 and TRBJ2-7; the match to TRBD2 covers 8 bases. CDR3 loop: CASSRLYRAGVTYEQYF. The CDR3 DNA reads TGTGCCAGCAGCCGCCTCTATAGAGCGGGGGTTACCTACGAGCAGTACTTC.